This entry features one T cell receptor beta chain sequence. Its specificity is not known. Germline values: CDR1 MNHEY, CDR2 SVGAGI. CDR3 size: 16 residues. V lost 0 bases and J lost 5; bases outside the gene matches: 7. The data stem from a study of OX40 agonist ivuxolimab in advanced cancers. General observations from the study: In the expanded peripheral T cells, antigen specificity was never determined.

The assay was immunoSEQ multiplex PCR, and TCRdb's table has in-frame clones only and misses some. The sample has some 76,000 clones, 84% seen once; the top ten hold about 7%. The chain carries TRBV6-5 and TRBJ2-5, with TRBD1 matching 9 bases. The source is an adult with an advanced solid tumor such as melanoma, head and neck, liver or kidney cancer. This specimen consisted of CD4+ or CD8+ T cells sorted from blood, obtained in a trial of the OX40 agonist ivuxolimab. The CDR3 protein is CASSYSGTGWMETQYF. CDR3 DNA: TGTGCCAGCAGTTACTCCGGGACAGGGTGGATGGAGACCCAGTACTTC.